The 18 T cell receptor beta chains below all came from one sample that was sequenced in a study of blood T cells in healthy people across ages. Combining a sample-barcoded 5' primer with a J-beta primer mix, a second PCR ran for about 6 to 12 cycles. Each CDR3 protein is one row after TCRdb ran MiXCR on the 5' RACE reads. The sample carries some 930,000 distinct CDR3 sequences, about 29% recorded once. The sample also formed part of further work on T cells of mothers and their children.

The source material was blood. The origin of the receptors is a woman aged 40 to 50 in good health.

The V and J genes are TRBV2 and TRBJ2-7, with 8 bases identical to TRBD1. The CDR3 loop spans 16 amino acids. J was trimmed by 7 bases and V by 5 bases; bases with no gene match: 16. CDR1 SNHLY and CDR2 FYNNEI come from the germline V gene. For the CDR3, the DNA is TGTGCCAGCAGTAGGCCGGGACAGGAGGTCGGGAATGAGCAGTACTTC. Translation: CASSRPGQEVGNEQYF.

This clonotype was recorded many times. V is TRBV10-3 and J is TRBJ2-3, with 10 bases matching TRBD2. Trimming took 6 bases from V and 5 from J; bases not matched to a gene: 5. Germline-derived CDR1 and CDR2 are ENHRY and SYGVKD. The CDR3 extends over 14 amino acids. CDR3 sequence reads: CAIRIAGGEDTQYF. The CDR3 DNA reads as TGTGCCATCAGAATAGCGGGGGGCGAAGATACGCAGTATTTT.

This clonotype was seen a few times. The rearrangement links TRBV12-5 to TRBJ2-3; D may match TRBD1 or TRBD2 (6 bases each). With 1 base removed from V and 4 bases from J, the gap between germline ends came to 12 bases. Looked up from germline, CDR1 is LGHNT and CDR2 is FRNRAP. This CDR3 spans 15 amino acids. The CDR3 sequence is CASGLDGGRSDTQYF. In nucleotides, the CDR3 is TGTGCTAGTGGTTTGGACGGGGGCAGGTCAGATACGCAGTATTTT.

V and J are TRBV7-2 and TRBJ2-4, with 7 bases fitting TRBD2. The J call is in doubt because the DNA end fits TRBJ2-5 better. The CDR3 sequence is 14 residues long. Per the germline V gene, CDR1 is SGHTA and CDR2 is FQGNSA. The CDR3: CASSLWEGGETQYF. The CDR3 coding sequence is TGTGCCAGCAGCTTATGGGAGGGAGGGGAGACCCAGTACTTC.

The chain joins TRBV28 to TRBJ2-2, with D possibly TRBD2 on 5 matching bases. Germline V gene sequence: CDR1 MDHEN, CDR2 SYDVKM. The CDR3 is 15 amino acids. V lost 6 bases and J 6 bases, leaving 17 bases between the germline ends. This CDR3 reads CASSPALAGAGELFF. The CDR3 coding sequence is TGTGCCAGCAGCCCGGCGCTAGCTGGGGCCGGGGAGCTGTTTTTT.

V gene TRBV12-3 or TRBV12-4 combines with J gene TRBJ1-2; unclear D gene. CDR3 length: 15 residues. The germline V and J ends were trimmed by 3 bases and 0 bases, with 11 bases remaining between them. The CDR3 here is CASSFGRRTNYGYTF. The CDR3 coding sequence is TGTGCCAGCAGTTTTGGGAGACGGACTAACTATGGCTACACCTTC.

V and J are TRBV30 and TRBJ1-1; possibly TRBD1 for D (6 bases). The CDR3 spans 16 residues. V lost 2 bases to trimming and J lost 7 bases, with 23 bases between them. Germline loops: CDR1 GTSNPN, CDR2 SVGIG (reference sequence). The DNA of the CDR3 is TGTGCCTGGAGTCCCCTTCCCCGCGACAGGAGCTTTGAAGCTTTCTTT. This translates into CAWSPLPRDRSFEAFF.

This clonotype was picked up a small number of times. DNA for the CDR3: TGTGCCAGCAACCCCGGGACGTCCGGGCCTTTCTTT. This translates into CASNPGTSGPFF. The gene calls are TRBV6-2 or TRBV6-3 and TRBJ1-1, with D tentatively TRBD1 (5 bases). From germline, CDR1 is MNHEY and CDR2 SVGEGT. The CDR3 runs 12 residues. The V end lost 7 bases, the J end lost 12 bases, and 18 bases lay between the germline ends.

Remarks on this clonotype: This may stem from a read error, because a much larger clone lies one nucleotide away. This chain links TRBV10-3 with TRBJ2-1; 7 positions agree with TRBD1. CDR3 length: 15 amino acids. Germline assignment: CDR1 ENHRY and CDR2 SYGVKD. The V segment lost 4 bases and the J segment 10 bases; nucleotides outside the gene matches: 13. CDR3 nucleotides: TGTGCCATCAGTGCGGGACAGCTTATCTCCTACGAGCAGTTCTTC. Residues: CAISAGQLISYEQFF.

The genes are TRBV5-1 and TRBJ2-4; D may match TRBD1 or TRBD2 (5 bases each). The CDR3 length is 17 residues. From germline, CDR1 is SGHRS and CDR2 YFSETQ. The ends were cut back, 4 bases at V and 0 bases at J, with 17 bases in the middle. This chain's CDR3 is CASSLPGRNVAKNIQYF. The CDR3 DNA sequence: TGCGCCAGCAGCCTGCCGGGACGGAACGTAGCCAAAAACATTCAGTACTTC.

This chain uses TRBV6-1 with TRBJ2-5; D may be TRBD2 (6 bases). The CDR3 runs to 17 residues. Trimming stripped 6 bases from V and 1 base from J, with 21 bases between. Germline loops: CDR1 MNHNS, CDR2 SASEGT. The DNA for the CDR3 is TGTGCCAGCAGGGGAGGATCAGGGAAAATAATCCAAGAGACCCAGTACTTC. It yields the protein CASRGGSGKIIQETQYF.

This rearrangement joins TRBV15 to TRBJ1-5; D unclear. The germline CDR1 and CDR2 sequences are LNHNV and YYDKDF (reference sequence). This CDR3 region has 12 residues. The ends were cut back, 4 bases at V and 1 base at J, with 2 bases in the middle. In nucleotides, the CDR3 is TGTGCCACCAGCAAGAGCAATCAGCCCCAGCATTTT. This encodes CATSKSNQPQHF.

This rearrangement joins TRBV20-1 to TRBJ2-3, with TRBD2 matching over 11 bases. This CDR3 is built from 14 residues. The ends lost 5 bases at V and 6 bases at J; junction bases unmatched: 7. Germline V gene sequence: CDR1 DFQATT, CDR2 SNEGSKA (reference sequence). The CDR3 nucleotides are TGCAGTGCTCCAAGACTAGCGGGGATGGATACGCAGTATTTT. Its protein product is CSAPRLAGMDTQYF.

This clonotype was counted only a few times. This chain connects TRBV7-3 to TRBJ2-3, with unresolved D. V lost 0 bases and J lost 1, with 8 bases in between. The CDR3 runs 15 residues. The V gene's germline CDR1 is SGHTA and CDR2 FQGTGA. CDR3 sequence reads: CASSLTSVGTDTQYF. CDR3 DNA sequence: TGTGCCAGCAGCTTAACATCAGTTGGCACAGATACGCAGTATTTT.

This clonotype showed up just a few times. For the CDR3, the DNA is TGTGCCAGCAGTTTAGCAGGGTCTGAAGATACGCAGTATTTT. Translated, it gives CASSLAGSEDTQYF. The rearrangement uses TRBV12-3 or TRBV12-4 and TRBJ2-3, with D hard to call. The CDR3 totals 14 residues. Trimming left V 0 bases short and J 5 bases short, with 9 bases between.

This clonotype was detected a few times. The J gene is TRBJ2-1, the V gene TRBV6-2 or TRBV6-3, with D possibly being TRBD2 (6 bases). From germline, CDR1 is MNHEY and CDR2 SVGEGT. The CDR3 is made up of 16 amino acids. The V end was cut by 5 bases, the J end by 0 bases, with 14 bases between. The CDR3 loop reads CASSDLAGSSYNEQFF. CDR3 coding DNA: TGTGCCAGCAGTGATTTAGCCGGGAGCTCCTACAATGAGCAGTTCTTC.

This clonotype was picked up many times. The chain couples TRBV9 to TRBJ2-2, with 7 bases fitting TRBD1. The CDR3 is 15 amino acids. Germline loops: CDR1 SGDLS, CDR2 YYNGEE. Trimming cost V 1 base and J 7 bases; bases outside gene matches: 7. The CDR3: CASSVKGGGGGELFF. DNA of the CDR3: TGTGCCAGCAGCGTAAAAGGGGGCGGCGGCGGGGAGCTGTTTTTT.

On this clonotype: Germline and junction disagree at one end, which may indicate a read error. The V call is TRBV9, the J call TRBJ2-5; 9 bases fit TRBD2. In germline, CDR1 is SGDLS, CDR2 YYNGEE. This CDR3 spans 18 amino acids. The CDR3 region is CASSVGLSAGGYQETQYF. CDR3 nucleotide sequence: TGTGCCAGCAGCGTAGGTCTGTCGGCGGGGGGGTACCAAGAGACTCAGTACTTC.